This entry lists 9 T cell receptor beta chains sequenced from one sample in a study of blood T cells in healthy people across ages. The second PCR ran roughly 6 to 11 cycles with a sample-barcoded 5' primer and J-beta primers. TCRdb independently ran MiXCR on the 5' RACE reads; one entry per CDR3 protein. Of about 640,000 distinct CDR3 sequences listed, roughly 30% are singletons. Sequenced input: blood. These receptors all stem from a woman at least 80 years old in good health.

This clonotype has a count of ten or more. In nucleotides, the CDR3 is TGTGCCAGCAGCTTTGCTAGCGGGGGATTGGATACGCAGTATTTT. It codes for CASSFASGGLDTQYF. The genes are TRBV7-2 and TRBJ2-3; 10 bases align to TRBD2. Germline CDR1 SGHTA, CDR2 FQGNSA. The CDR3 sequence is 15 residues long. The V segment lost 3 bases and the J segment 6 bases; nucleotides outside the gene matches: 6.

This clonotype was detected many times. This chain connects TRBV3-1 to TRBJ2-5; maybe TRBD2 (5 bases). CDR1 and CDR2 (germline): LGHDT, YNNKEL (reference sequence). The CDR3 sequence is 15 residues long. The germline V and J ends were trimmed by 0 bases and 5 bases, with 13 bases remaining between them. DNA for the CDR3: TGTGCCAGCAGCCAAGATGCGAGGGTGACGGAGACCCAGTACTTC. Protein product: CASSQDARVTETQYF.

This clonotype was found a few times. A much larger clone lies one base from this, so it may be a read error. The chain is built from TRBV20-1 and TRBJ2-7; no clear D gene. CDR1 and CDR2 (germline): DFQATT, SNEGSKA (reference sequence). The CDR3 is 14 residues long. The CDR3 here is CSARSPGLNYGQYF. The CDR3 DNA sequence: TGCAGTGCTAGAAGTCCCGGGCTAAACTACGGGCAGTACTTC.

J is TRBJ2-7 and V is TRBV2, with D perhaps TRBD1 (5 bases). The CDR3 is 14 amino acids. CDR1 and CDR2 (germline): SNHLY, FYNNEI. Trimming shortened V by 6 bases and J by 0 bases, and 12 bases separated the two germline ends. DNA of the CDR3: TGTGCCAGCAGCCAATTGGACAACTCCTACGAGCAGTACTTC. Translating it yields CASSQLDNSYEQYF.

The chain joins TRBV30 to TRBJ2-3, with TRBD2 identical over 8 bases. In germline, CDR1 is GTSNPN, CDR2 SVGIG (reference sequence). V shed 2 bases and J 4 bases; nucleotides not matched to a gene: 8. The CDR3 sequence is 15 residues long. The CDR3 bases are TGTGCCTGGAGTCCCCGGCGGGGGGTTGCAGATACGCAGTATTTT. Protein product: CAWSPRRGVADTQYF.

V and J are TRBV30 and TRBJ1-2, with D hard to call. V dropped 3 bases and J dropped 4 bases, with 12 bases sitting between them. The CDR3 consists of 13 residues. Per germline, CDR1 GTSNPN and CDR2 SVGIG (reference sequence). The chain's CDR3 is CAWRPYEAYGYTF. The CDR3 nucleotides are TGTGCCTGGAGGCCGTATGAGGCCTATGGCTACACCTTC.

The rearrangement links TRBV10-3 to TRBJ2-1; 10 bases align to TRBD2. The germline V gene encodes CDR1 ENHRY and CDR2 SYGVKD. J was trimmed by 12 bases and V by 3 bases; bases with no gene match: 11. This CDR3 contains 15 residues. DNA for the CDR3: TGTGCCATCAGTGAAAGTCTAGCGGGAGTAGGTGGGCAGTTCTTC. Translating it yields CAISESLAGVGGQFF.

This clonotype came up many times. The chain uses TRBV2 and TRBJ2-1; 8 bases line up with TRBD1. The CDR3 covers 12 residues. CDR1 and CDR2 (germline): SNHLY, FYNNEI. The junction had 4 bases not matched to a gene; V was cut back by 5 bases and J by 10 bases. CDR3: CASSTDRGEQFF. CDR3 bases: TGTGCCAGCAGTACCGACAGGGGAGAGCAGTTCTTC.

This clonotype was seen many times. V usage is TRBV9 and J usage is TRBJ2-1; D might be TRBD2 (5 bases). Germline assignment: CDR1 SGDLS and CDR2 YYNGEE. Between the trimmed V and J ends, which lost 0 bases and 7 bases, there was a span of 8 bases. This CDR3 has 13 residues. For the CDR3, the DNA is TGTGCCAGCAGCGTAGATCGGGGAAATGAGCAGTTCTTC. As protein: CASSVDRGNEQFF.